This TCR beta chain comes out of a study of shared clonotypes between healthy human individuals. Profiled with immunoSEQ multiplex PCR; TCRdb holds only in-frame clones, not every one. The sample holds about a million clones; approximately 68% are singletons and the top ten take approximately 1.5%. A few counts support this clone. This TCR was recovered from a man aged 18 to 35 in good health. The source material was memory CD4+ T cells sorted from blood. Subset specified: CD45RA-negative fraction.

CDR3 loop: CASSQIPSWARTDTQYF. The CDR3 DNA reads TGTGCCAGCAGCCAAATCCCCAGTTGGGCCCGCACAGATACGCAGTATTTT. The gene calls are TRBV5-6 and TRBJ2-3; D gene unclear. Germline V lookup: CDR1 SGHDT, CDR2 YYEEEE. V dropped 4 bases and J dropped 1 base, with 19 bases sitting between them. The CDR3 covers 17 residues. Full variable domain (missing parts from reference TRBV5-6 and TRBJ2-3): DAGVTQSPTHLIKTRGQQVTLRCSPKSGHDTVSWYQQALGQGPQFIFQYYEEEERQRGNFPDRFSGHQFPNYSSELNVNALLLGDSALYLCASSQIPSWARTDTQYFGPGTRLTVL.